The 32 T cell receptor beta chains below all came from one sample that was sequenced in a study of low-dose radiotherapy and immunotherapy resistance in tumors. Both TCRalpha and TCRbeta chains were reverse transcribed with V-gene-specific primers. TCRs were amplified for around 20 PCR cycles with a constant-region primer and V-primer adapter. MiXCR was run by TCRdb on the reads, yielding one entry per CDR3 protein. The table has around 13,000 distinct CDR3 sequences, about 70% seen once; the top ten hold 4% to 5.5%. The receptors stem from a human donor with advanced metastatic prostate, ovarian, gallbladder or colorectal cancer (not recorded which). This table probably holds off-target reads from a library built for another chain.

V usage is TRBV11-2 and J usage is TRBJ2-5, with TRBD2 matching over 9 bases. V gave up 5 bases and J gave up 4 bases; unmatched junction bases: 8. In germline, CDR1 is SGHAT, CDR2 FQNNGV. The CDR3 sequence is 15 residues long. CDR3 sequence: CASSPTRGGGETQYF. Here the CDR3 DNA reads TGTGCCAGCAGCCCCACGCGCGGGGGGGGAGAGACCCAGTACTTC.

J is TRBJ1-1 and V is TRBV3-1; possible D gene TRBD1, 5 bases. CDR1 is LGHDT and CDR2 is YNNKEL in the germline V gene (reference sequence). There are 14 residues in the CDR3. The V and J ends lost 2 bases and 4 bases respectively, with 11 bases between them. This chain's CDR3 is CASSQRGRGTEAFF. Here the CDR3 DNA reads TGTGCCAGCAGCCAACGGGGGAGGGGCACTGAAGCTTTCTTT.

CDR3 amino acids: CASSGNYEQYF. CDR3 nucleotide sequence: TGTGCCAGCAGTGGAAACTACGAGCAGTACTTC. The V and J genes are TRBV2 and TRBJ2-7; D is unclear. Per germline, CDR1 SNHLY and CDR2 FYNNEI. The CDR3 runs to 11 residues. Deletions cut 4 bases from V and 3 bases from J, with 4 bases between.

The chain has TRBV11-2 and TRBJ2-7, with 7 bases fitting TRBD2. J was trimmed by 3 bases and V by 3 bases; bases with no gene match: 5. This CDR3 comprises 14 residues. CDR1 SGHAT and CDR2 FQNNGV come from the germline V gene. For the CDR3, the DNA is TGTGCCAGCAGCTTGGGGCCGGGGGGCTACGAGCAGTACTTC. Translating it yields CASSLGPGGYEQYF.

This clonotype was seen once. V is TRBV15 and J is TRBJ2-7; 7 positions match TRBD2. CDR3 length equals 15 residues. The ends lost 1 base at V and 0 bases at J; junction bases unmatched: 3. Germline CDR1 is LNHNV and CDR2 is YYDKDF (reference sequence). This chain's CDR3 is CATSRVGGTSYEQYF. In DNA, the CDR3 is TGTGCCACCAGCAGAGTGGGGGGGACCTCCTACGAGCAGTACTTC.

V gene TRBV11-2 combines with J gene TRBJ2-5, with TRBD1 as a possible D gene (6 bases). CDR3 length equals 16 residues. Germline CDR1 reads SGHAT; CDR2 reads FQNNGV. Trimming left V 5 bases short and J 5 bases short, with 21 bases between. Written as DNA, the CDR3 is TGTGCCAGCAGCCCGAGGGTGGGGGCCCTCCCGGAGACCCAGTACTTC. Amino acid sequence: CASSPRVGALPETQYF. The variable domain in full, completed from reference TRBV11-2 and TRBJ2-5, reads EAGVAQSPRYKIIEKRQSVAFWCNPISGHATLYWYQQILGQGPKLLIQFQNNGVVDDSQLPKDRFSAERLKGVDSTLKIQPAKLEDSAVYLCASSPRVGALPETQYFGPGTRLLVL.

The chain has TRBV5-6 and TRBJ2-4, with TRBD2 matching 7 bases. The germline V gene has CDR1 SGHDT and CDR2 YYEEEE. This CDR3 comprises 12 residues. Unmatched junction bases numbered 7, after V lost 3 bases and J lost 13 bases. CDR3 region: CASSSVGLVQYF. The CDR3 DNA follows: TGTGCCAGCAGCTCAGTTGGACTAGTCCAGTACTTC.

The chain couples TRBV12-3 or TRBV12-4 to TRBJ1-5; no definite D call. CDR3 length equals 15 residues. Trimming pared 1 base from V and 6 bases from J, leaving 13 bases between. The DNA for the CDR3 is TGTGCCAGCAGTTTAGGTTCGGCAGGCGGTCAGCCCCAGCATTTT. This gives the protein CASSLGSAGGQPQHF.

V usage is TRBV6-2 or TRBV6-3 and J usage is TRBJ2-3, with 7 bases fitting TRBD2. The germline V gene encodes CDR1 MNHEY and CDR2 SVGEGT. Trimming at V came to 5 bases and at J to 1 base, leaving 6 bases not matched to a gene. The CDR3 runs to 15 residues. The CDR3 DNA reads TGTGCCAGCAGTGACGTGAGCGGGGGCACAGATACGCAGTATTTT. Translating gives CASSDVSGGTDTQYF.

CDR3 sequence reads: CASSQAGANNYGYTF. CDR3 nucleotide sequence: TGCGCCAGCAGCCAAGCAGGGGCCAACAACTATGGCTACACCTTC. The gene calls are TRBV4-3 and TRBJ1-2, with D maybe TRBD1 (6 bases). Germline CDR1 is LGHNA and CDR2 is YSLEER. This CDR3 has 15 amino acids. The V and J ends lost 1 base and 2 bases respectively, with 11 bases between them.

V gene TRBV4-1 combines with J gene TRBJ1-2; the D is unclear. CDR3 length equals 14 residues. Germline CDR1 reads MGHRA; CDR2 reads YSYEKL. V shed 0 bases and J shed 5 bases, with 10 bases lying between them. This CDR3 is CASSQEWPAYGYTF. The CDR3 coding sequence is TGCGCCAGCAGCCAAGAGTGGCCTGCTTATGGCTACACCTTC.

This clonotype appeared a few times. DNA for the CDR3: TGTGCCAGCAGGGGGGATGGCACAGATACGCAGTATTTT. This codes for CASRGDGTDTQYF. The chain employs TRBV2 and TRBJ2-3; D tentatively reads TRBD1 or TRBD2 (5 bases each). V lost 6 bases and J lost 1, with 8 bases in between. The CDR3 runs 13 residues. Germline lookup yields CDR1 SNHLY and CDR2 FYNNEI.

Here the CDR3 DNA reads TGCGCCAGCAGCGTGGACAGGGGGAACGACGAGCAGTACTTC. Translation gives CASSVDRGNDEQYF. The chain joins TRBV5-1 to TRBJ2-7; 10 bases fit TRBD1. Germline V lookup: CDR1 SGHRS, CDR2 YFSETQ. V lost 4 bases, J lost 5 bases, and 6 bases stayed unmatched. There are 14 residues in the CDR3.

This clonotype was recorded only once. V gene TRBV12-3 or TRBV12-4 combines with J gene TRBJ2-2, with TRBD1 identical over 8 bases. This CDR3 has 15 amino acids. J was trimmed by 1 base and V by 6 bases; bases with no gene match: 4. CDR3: CASRLGTGNTGELFF. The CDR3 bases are TGTGCCAGCAGACTCGGGACAGGGAACACCGGGGAGCTGTTTTTT.

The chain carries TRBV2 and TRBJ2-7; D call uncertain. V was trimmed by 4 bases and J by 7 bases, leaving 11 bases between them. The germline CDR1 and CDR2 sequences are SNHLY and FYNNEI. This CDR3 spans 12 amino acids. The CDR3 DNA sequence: TGTGCCAGCAGTGTTCAGCCTCCAGAGCAGTACTTC. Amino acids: CASSVQPPEQYF.

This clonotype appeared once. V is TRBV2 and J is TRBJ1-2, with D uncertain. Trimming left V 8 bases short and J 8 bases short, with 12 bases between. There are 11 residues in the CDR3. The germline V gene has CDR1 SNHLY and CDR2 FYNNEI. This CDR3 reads CASGQTMGYTF. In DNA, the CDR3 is TGTGCCAGCGGTCAGACTATGGGCTACACCTTC.

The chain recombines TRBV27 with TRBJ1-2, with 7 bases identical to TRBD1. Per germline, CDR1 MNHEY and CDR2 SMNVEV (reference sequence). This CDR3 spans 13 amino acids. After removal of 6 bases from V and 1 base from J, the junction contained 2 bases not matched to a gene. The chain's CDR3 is CASRYRGNYGYTF. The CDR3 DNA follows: TGTGCCAGCAGATACAGGGGTAACTATGGCTACACCTTC.

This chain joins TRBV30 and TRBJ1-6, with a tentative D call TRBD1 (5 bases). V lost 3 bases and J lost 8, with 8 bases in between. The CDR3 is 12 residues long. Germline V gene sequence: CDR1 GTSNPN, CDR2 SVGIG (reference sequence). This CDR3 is CAWSDSYSPLHF. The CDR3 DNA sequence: TGTGCCTGGAGCGACAGCTATTCACCCCTCCACTTT.

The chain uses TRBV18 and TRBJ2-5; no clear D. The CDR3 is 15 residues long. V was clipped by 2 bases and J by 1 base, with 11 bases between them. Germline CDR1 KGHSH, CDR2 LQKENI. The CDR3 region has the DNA TGTGCCAGCTCACCAGGGGTAGAGGTCCAAGAGACCCAGTACTTC. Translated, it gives CASSPGVEVQETQYF. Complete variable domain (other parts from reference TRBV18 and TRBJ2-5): NAGVMQNPRHLVRRRGQEARLRCSPMKGHSHVYWYRQLPEEGLKFMVYLQKENIIDESGMPKERFSAEFPKEGPSILRIQQVVRGDSAAYFCASSPGVEVQETQYFGPGTRLLVL.

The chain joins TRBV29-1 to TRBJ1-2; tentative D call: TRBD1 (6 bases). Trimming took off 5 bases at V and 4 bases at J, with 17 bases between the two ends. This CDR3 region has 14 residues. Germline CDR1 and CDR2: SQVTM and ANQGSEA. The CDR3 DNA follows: TGCAGCGTTCGGGTGGGGGCGGACCCCTATGGCTACACCTTC. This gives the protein CSVRVGADPYGYTF.

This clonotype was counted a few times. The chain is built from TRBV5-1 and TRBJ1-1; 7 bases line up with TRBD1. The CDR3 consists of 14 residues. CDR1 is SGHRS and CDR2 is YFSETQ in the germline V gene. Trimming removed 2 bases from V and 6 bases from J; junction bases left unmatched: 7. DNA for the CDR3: TGCGCCAGCAGCTTAGGGGGCTGGGAAGCTGAAGCTTTCTTT. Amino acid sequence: CASSLGGWEAEAFF.

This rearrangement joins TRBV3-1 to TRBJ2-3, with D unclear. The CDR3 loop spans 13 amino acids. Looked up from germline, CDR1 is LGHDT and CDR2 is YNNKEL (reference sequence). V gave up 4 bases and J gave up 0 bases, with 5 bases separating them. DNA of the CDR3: TGTGCCAGCAGCCTTCCCAGCACAGATACGCAGTATTTT. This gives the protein CASSLPSTDTQYF.

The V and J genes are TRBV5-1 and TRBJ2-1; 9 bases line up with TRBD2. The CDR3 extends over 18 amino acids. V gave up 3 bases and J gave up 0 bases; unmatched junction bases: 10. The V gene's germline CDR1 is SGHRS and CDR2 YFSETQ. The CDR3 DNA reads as TGCGCCAGCAGCTCCGGCGGGGGGGTCCCGAGCTCCTACAATGAGCAGTTCTTC. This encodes CASSSGGGVPSSYNEQFF.

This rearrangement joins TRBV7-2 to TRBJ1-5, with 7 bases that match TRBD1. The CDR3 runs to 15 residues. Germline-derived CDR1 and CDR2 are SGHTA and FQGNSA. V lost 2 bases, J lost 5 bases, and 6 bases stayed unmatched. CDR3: CASSLQGGMHQPQHF. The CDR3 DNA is TGTGCCAGCAGCTTACAGGGGGGTATGCATCAGCCCCAGCATTTT.

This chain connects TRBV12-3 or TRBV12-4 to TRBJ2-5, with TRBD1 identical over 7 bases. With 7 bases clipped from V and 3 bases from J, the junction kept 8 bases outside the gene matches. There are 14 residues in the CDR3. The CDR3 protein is CASTRSGTEETQYF. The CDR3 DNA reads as TGTGCCAGCACCCGATCCGGGACAGAAGAGACCCAGTACTTC.

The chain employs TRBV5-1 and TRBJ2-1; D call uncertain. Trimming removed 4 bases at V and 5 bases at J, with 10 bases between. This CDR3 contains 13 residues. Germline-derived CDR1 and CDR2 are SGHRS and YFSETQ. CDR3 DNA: TGCGCCAGCAGCCCAGACGGTAACAATGAGCAGTTCTTC. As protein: CASSPDGNNEQFF.

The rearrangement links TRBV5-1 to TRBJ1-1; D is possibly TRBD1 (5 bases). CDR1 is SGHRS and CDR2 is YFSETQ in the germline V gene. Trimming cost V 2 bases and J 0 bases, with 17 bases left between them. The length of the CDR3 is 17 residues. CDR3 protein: CASSFPRDGRMNTEAFF. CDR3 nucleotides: TGCGCCAGCAGCTTCCCCAGGGACGGACGCATGAACACTGAAGCTTTCTTT.

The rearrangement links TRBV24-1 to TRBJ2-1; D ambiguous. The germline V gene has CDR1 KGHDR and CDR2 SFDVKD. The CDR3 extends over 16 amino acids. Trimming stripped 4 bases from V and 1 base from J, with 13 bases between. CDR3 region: CATSDSSAYSYNEQFF. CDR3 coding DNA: TGTGCCACCAGTGACTCCTCGGCCTATTCCTACAATGAGCAGTTCTTC.

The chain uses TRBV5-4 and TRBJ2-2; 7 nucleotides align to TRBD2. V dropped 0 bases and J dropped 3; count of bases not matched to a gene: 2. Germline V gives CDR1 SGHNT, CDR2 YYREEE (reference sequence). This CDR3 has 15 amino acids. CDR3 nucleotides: TGTGCCAGCAGCTTGGATCTAGCGGACACCGGGGAGCTGTTTTTT. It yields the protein CASSLDLADTGELFF.

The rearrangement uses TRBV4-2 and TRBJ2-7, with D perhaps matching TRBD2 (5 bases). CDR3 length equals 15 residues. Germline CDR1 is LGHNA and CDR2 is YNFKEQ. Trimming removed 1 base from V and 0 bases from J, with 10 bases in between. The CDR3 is CASSQATADSYEQYF. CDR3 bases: TGTGCCAGCAGCCAAGCAACAGCGGACTCCTACGAGCAGTACTTC.

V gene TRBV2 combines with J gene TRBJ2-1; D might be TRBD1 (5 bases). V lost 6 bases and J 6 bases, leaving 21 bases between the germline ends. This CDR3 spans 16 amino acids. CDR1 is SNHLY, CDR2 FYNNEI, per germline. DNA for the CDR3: TGTGCCAGCAGCCTCCGGTGGGGCAGGAGCCTCAATGAGCAGTTCTTC. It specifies CASSLRWGRSLNEQFF.

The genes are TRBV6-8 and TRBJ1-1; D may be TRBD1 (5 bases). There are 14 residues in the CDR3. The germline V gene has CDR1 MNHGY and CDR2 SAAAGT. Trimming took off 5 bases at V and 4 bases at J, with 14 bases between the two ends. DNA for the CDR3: TGTGCCAGCAGTCGGGGGGGTTTTGGCACTGAAGCTTTCTTT. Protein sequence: CASSRGGFGTEAFF.